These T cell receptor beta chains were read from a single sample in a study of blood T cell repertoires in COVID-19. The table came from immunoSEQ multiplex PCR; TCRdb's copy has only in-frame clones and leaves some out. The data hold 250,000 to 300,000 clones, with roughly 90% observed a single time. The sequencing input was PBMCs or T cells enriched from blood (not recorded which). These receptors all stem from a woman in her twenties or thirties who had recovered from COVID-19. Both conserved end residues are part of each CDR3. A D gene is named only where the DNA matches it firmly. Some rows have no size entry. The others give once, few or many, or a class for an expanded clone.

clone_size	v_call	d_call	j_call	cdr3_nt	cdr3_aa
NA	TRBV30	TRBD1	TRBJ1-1	TGTGCCTGGGGACAGGGAAACACTGAAGCTTTCTTT	CAWGQGNTEAFF
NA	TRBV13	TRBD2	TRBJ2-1	TGTGCCAGCAGAACAACTCTAGCGGGAGTAAGCAATGAGCAGTTCTTC	CASRTTLAGVSNEQFF
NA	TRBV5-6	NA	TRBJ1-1	TGTGCCAGCAGCTTGGTCGGAGGGATGAACACTGAAGCTTTCTTT	CASSLVGGMNTEAFF
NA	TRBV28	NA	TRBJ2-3	TGTGCCAGCAGTTTTTTCAGAGGGGGTACGCAGTATTTT	CASSFFRGGTQYF
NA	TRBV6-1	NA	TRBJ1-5	TGTGCCAGCAGTGAACCTGGGGGCGGCAATCAGCCCCAGCATTTT	CASSEPGGGNQPQHF
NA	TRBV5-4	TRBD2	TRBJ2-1	TGTGCCAGCAGCTTGGCGCTAGCGGGGGGTTTTTACAATGAGCAGTTCTTC	CASSLALAGGFYNEQFF
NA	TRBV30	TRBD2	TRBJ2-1	TGTGCCTGGAGTGTAGTACTAGCGGGTATCAATGAGCAGTTCTTC	CAWSVVLAGINEQFF
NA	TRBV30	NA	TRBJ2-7	TGTGCCTGGACAAGCGGCCCCTACGAGCAGTACTTC	CAWTSGPYEQYF
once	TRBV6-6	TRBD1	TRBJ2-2	TGTGCCAGCAGTCCACGGCACGATTGGCAGGACAGGGGGGCGATTTACACCGGGGAGCTGTTTTTT	CASSPRHDWQDRGAIYTGELFF
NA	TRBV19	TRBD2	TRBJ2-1	TGTGCCAGTAGTGCACGACTAGCGGGAGGGAATGAGCAGTTCTTC	CASSARLAGGNEQFF
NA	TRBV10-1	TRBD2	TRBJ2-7	TGCGCCAGCAGTGAGTCGATGCGGGAGCCCGACGAGCAGTACTTC	CASSESMREPDEQYF
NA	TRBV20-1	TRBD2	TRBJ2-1	TGCAGTGCTAGACCCGGGGGGGGGCAGTTCTTC	CSARPGGGQFF
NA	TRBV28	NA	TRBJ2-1	TGTGCCAGCAGCCGAGGGCTGAGCTTTTACAATGAGCAGTTCTTC	CASSRGLSFYNEQFF
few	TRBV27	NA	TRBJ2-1	TGTGCCAGCAGTCAGGGACTTCTGTGGGGAGAGCAGTTCTTC	CASSQGLLWGEQFF
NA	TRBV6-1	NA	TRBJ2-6	TGTGCCAGCAGTGAACAGGCTACTGGGGCCAACGTCCTGACTTTC	CASSEQATGANVLTF
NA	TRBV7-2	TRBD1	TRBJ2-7	TGTGCCAGCAGCTTAGCTTGGACAGGGCCCTACGAGCAGTACTTC	CASSLAWTGPYEQYF
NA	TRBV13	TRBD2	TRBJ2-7	TGTGCCAGCAGCCGTACTAGCGGGGGCATCTCCTACGAGCAGTACTTC	CASSRTSGGISYEQYF
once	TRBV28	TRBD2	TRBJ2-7	TGTGCCAGCACGGGGGGAGGGTACGAGCAGTACTTC	CASTGGGYEQYF
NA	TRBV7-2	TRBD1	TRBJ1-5	TGTGCCAGCAGCCAAGGGGACAGTCGGGGTCAGCCCCAGCATTTT	CASSQGDSRGQPQHF
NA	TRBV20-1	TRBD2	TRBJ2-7	TGCAGTGCTAGTCCACTAGCGGGAGGAGCGGCCTACGAGCAGTACTTC	CSASPLAGGAAYEQYF
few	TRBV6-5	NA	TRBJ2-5	TGTGCCAGCACCCCTGGGGCATTCGCCGTAGAGACCCAGTACTTC	CASTPGAFAVETQYF
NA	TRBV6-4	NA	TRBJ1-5	TGTGCCAGCAGTGCCGAAGGTCCCTTCCGAGGTCAGCCCCAGCATTTT	CASSAEGPFRGQPQHF
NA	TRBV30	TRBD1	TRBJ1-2	TGTGCCTGGAGAGGGGACAGGCCGTATGGCTACACCTTC	CAWRGDRPYGYTF
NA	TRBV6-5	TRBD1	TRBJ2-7	TGTGCCAGCAGTCTAGGGACAGGGAACTACGAGCAGTACTTC	CASSLGTGNYEQYF
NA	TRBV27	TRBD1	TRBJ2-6	TGTGCCAGCAGTTTACGGCGGGACAGGGAGTCTGGGGCCAACGTCCTGACTTTC	CASSLRRDRESGANVLTF
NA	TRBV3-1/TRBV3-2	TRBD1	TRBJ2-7	TGTGCCAGCAGCCAAGGAATCACAGGGGGCCCCTACGAGCAGTACTTC	CASSQGITGGPYEQYF
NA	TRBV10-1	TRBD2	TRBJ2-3	TGCGCCAGCAGTGAGTCTCCTAGCGGGAGATTCGATACGCAGTATTTT	CASSESPSGRFDTQYF
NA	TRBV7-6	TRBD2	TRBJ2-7	TGTGCCAGCAGCTTAAGCCTAGCGGTATACGAGCAGTACTTC	CASSLSLAVYEQYF
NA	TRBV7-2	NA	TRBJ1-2	TGTGCCAGCAGCTCAACAGGGTACTCTGGCTACACCTTC	CASSSTGYSGYTF
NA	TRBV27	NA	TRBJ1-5	TGTGCCAGCAGTTCCCAGGAAGGCAATCAGCCCCAGCATTTT	CASSSQEGNQPQHF
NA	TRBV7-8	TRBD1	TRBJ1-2	TGTGCCAGCAGCCGGGACAGGTCCTATGGCTACACCTTC	CASSRDRSYGYTF
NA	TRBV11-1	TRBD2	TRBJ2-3	TGTGCCAGCAGCTTAGCGAGGGGACTAGGGTCTGGTTCAGATACGCAGTATTTT	CASSLARGLGSGSDTQYF
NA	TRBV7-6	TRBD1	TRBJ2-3	TGTGCCAGCAGCTTAGGGACAGGGATCACAGATACGCAGTATTTT	CASSLGTGITDTQYF
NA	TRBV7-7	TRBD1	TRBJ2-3	TGTGCTAGCAGCTTAGCCTATCGGACAGGGGGTGAGACAGATACGCAGTATTTT	CASSLAYRTGGETDTQYF
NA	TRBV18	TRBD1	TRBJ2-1	TGTGCCAGCTCACCTAGGGGGCCCCAAGGGAATGAGCAGTTCTTC	CASSPRGPQGNEQFF
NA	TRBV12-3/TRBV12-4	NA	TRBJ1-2	TGTGCCAGCACCCTAAATCTCTATGGCTACACCTTC	CASTLNLYGYTF
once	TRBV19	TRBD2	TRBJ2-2	TGTGCCAGTATCACGGGGGGAGGGGTCACCGGGGAGCTGTTTTTT	CASITGGGVTGELFF
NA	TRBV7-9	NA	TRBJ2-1	TGTGCCAGCAGTTACTATCAGGGGGAGGCCTCCTACAATGAGCAGTTCTTC	CASSYYQGEASYNEQFF
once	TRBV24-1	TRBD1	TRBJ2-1	TGTGCCACCAGTGATGTTACCGGGACAGTAACCTACAATGAGCAGTTCTTC	CATSDVTGTVTYNEQFF
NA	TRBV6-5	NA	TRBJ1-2	TGTGCCACGGCTCTGGGTACAGCCTCGAACTATGGCTACACCTTC	CATALGTASNYGYTF
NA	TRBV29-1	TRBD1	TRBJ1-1	TGCAGCGTTAACCCGGGACAGCTGAACACTGAAGCTTTCTTT	CSVNPGQLNTEAFF
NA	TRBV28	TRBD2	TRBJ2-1	TGTGCCAGCAGCCCCCAACCGGTGGTAGCGGGAGGGAAAGTGACCTACAATGAGCAGTTCTTC	CASSPQPVVAGGKVTYNEQFF
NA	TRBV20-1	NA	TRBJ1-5	TGCAGTGCTAGTCTACGGACAAGCAATCAGCCCCAGCATTTT	CSASLRTSNQPQHF
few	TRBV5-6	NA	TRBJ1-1	TGTGCCAGCAGCTTGAATTACGCCCCTCGAGGGAACACTGAAGCTTTCTTT	CASSLNYAPRGNTEAFF
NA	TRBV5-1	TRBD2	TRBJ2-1	TGCGCCAGCAGCGTACTAGCGGGAGCAGGAAATGAGCAGTTCTTC	CASSVLAGAGNEQFF
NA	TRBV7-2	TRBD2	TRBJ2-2	TGTGCCAGCAGCGAGGGACTAGCGGGAGGGCCTGGAGAGCTGTTTTTT	CASSEGLAGGPGELFF
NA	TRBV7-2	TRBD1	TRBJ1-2	TGTGCCAGCAGCTCTAAAAAGAGCTACAGGGGACCTAACTATGGCTACACCTTC	CASSSKKSYRGPNYGYTF
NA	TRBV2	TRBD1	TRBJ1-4	TGTGCCAGCAGTAGAGACAGGGACCCGAATGAAAAACTGTTTTTT	CASSRDRDPNEKLFF
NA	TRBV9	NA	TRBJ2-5	TGTGCCAGCAGCGTAGCCCCGGACTTTCAAGAGACCCAGTACTTC	CASSVAPDFQETQYF
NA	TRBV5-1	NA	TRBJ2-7	TGCGCCAGCAGACCGAGGGGGTCCTACGAGCAGTACTTC	CASRPRGSYEQYF
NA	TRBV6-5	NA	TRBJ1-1	TGTGCCAGCAGCGTAGCGGGAGGAGGAGGTTGGGCTTTCTTT	CASSVAGGGGWAFF
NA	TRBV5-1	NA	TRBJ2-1	TGCGCCAGCGGAGGAGACTATGACTACAATGAGCAGTTCTTC	CASGGDYDYNEQFF
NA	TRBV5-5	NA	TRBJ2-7	TGTGCCAGCAGCTCCTCCCACGAGCAGTACTTC	CASSSSHEQYF
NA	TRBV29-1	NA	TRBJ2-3	TGCAGCGCCGAACGGGAGTCGAGCACAGATACGCAGTATTTT	CSAERESSTDTQYF
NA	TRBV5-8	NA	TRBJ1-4	TGTGCCAGCAGTACCGGGACAACAAATGAAAAACTGTTTTTT	CASSTGTTNEKLFF
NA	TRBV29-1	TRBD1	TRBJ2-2	TGCAGCGGAAAGGGACAGGGAAGCACCGGGGAGCTGTTTTTT	CSGKGQGSTGELFF
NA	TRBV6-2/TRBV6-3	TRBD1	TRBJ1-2	TGTGCCAGCAGTTCTCTCTCGGACAGGGGGCATGGCTACACCTTC	CASSSLSDRGHGYTF
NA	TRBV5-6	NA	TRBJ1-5	TGTGCCAGCAGCCATACAGGATCTGTTAGTCAGCCCCAGCATTTT	CASSHTGSVSQPQHF
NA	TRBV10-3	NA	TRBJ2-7	TGTGCCATCAGTGAGGGACAGAGCTCCTACGAGCAGTACTTC	CAISEGQSSYEQYF
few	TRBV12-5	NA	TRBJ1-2	TGTGCTAGTGGTTTGGTACCTAGATGGGGGGAACTAAACTATGGCTACACCTTC	CASGLVPRWGELNYGYTF